This T cell receptor (beta chain) is drawn from a study of blood T cell repertoires in COVID-19. Overall study context: Sites in the United States, Italy and Spain provided acute and convalescent COVID-19 samples.

This CDR3 has 16 residues. The germline gives CDR1 SGDLS, CDR2 YYNGEE. Between the trimmed V and J ends, which lost 4 bases and 0 bases, there was a span of 16 bases. Per the original data handling: Amplification from reference gene primers served as the basis for estimated nucleated cell counts. Sequencing used immunoSEQ multiplex PCR; TCRdb keeps in-frame clones, though not all of them. The DNA was the basis for D and trimming; V, J and clone size are from that table. The table has some 40,000 clones, roughly 87% seen once. This sequence originates from a human donor in a cohort sampled during active COVID-19. The chain has TRBV9 and TRBJ1-1; weak D call: TRBD1 (6 bases). Sequenced material: peripheral blood. DNA for the CDR3: TGTGCCAGCAGCCCGAGGGGGGGTTACCTGAACACTGAAGCTTTCTTT. Amino acid sequence: CASSPRGGYLNTEAFF.